Sequencing of this TCR beta chain was carried out in a study of T cell responses to AZD1222 COVID-19 vaccine (dated by TCRdb to the early 2020s). Background on the whole study: AZD1222 recipients with second doses at about 4 weeks or about 12 weeks were pooled, because spike-specific TCR depth and breadth did not differ between schedules. A total of roughly 240 trial participants underwent TCR sequencing, of whom approximately 210 received two doses of AZD1222 and about 25 received two doses of the MenACWY control vaccine. Trial participants were enrolled by age into 18-55, 56-69 and 70-plus year subgroups, with about 150, 27 and 61 TCR-sequenced participants respectively.

Remarks on this clone: It has no known antigen specificity. The record has no base qualities; no much larger clone is one base away.

The CDR3 regions of human TCRbeta chains were analyzed by immunosequencing. For the original study's pipeline: Repertoire TCRs were checked for matches against a reference library of SARS-CoV-2-specific TCRs that had been generated using the MIRA antigen-specificity platform. Breadth meant the fraction of unique TCRs that were SARS-CoV-2-associated, whereas depth meant the fraction of total T cells that were SARS-CoV-2-associated. Using the MIRA data, each spike-specific TCR was assigned both to the spike region to which the TCR was reactive and to a CD4 or CD8 class. Log10-transformed breadth and depth values were compared by one-way ANOVA with Sidak's multiple comparisons tests. TCRdb's version of the immuneACCESS table is confined to in-frame rearrangements and falls short of the full clone set. An unresolved V gene accounts for under half of the shortfall where checked; the remainder is of unknown origin. From that table come the V and J calls and clone size; the DNA was used to work out D and trimming. A total of 180,000 or so clones appear in this sample, roughly 92% of them only once. Clones ranked in the top ten supply approximately 0.64% of the sample.

General conclusions and limits of the study: Participants were mostly white British, with more females than males. The authors suggested clonal diversity may have been underestimated. Only five to seven AZD1222 recipients were SARS-CoV-2 seropositive at baseline, limiting conclusions about previously exposed vaccinees. Because no samples from the day 14 peak response were available, repertoires could be characterized only after the peak T cell response. CD4 TCRs associated with the vaccine covered the entire spike protein, and the dominant responses were in regions 160-218 and 743-854. Spike-specific TCR breadth and depth rose significantly after two AZD1222 doses compared with day 0 and with MenACWY recipients. Nearly half of unique spike-specific TCRs reportedly recognized epitopes outside regions mutated in the B.1.351 and B.1.1.7 variants. In the small 56-69-year group, the increase in depth fell short of significance, most likely because of low power.

Taken from cysteine to phenylalanine, the CDR3 has 15 residues. CDR3 DNA only is kept here, 45 bases in frame from base 1. CDR1 and CDR2 (SGHNT, YENEEA) derive from the germline V gene. V gives up 3 bases and J gives up 6 bases, and the segment between their germline ends measures 14 bases. This sample's time point label indicates: baseline before first vaccination. Vaccinee samples came from UK trials COV001 and COV002, including a single-blind randomized controlled phase 2/3 trial of AZD1222 (ChAdOx1 nCoV-19) in healthy adults. For TCRbeta chain sequencing, PBMC samples were collected from trial participants at day 0 and at day 28 after the second dose.

Sequences were derived from peripheral blood, sampled on day 0 of AZD1222 vaccination. The receptor chain draws on TRBV11-3 and TRBJ2-2; the D gene is perhaps TRBD1 or TRBD2, as each covers 5 bases. This clonotype originated in an adult in good health. The sequenced DNA: TGTGCCAGCAGCTTTTCAGGGCGAGCGGCCGGGGAGCTGTTTTTT. The encoded protein is CASSFSGRAAGELFF.